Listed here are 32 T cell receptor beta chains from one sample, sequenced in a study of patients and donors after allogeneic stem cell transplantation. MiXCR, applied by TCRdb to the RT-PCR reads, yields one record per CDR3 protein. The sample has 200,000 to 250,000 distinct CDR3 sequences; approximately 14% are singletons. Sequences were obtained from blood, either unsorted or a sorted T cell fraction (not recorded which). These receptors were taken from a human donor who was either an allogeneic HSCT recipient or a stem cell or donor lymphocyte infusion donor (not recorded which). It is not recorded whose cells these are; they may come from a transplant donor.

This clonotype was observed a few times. This CDR3 is CASSLVGRQENTEAFF. In DNA, the CDR3 is TGTGCCAGCAGCTTAGTCGGGAGACAGGAGAACACTGAAGCTTTCTTT. This chain connects TRBV7-8 to TRBJ1-1, with D possibly TRBD1 on 6 matching bases. Trimming took off 1 base at V and 1 base at J, with 13 bases between the two ends. The germline gives CDR1 SGHVS, CDR2 FQNEAQ. This CDR3 has 16 residues.

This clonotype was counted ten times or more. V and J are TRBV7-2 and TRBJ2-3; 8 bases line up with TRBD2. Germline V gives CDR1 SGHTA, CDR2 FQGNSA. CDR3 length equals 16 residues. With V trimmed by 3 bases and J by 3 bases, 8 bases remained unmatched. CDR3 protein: CASSLTAGTRTDTQYF. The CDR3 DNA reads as TGTGCCAGCAGCTTGACTGCCGGGACTAGGACAGATACGCAGTATTTT.

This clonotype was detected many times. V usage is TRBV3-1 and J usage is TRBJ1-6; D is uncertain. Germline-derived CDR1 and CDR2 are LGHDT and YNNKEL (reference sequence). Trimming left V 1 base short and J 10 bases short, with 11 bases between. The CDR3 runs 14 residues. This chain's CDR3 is CASSQGIRGSPLHF. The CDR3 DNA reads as TGTGCCAGCAGCCAAGGGATTCGAGGGTCACCCCTCCACTTT.

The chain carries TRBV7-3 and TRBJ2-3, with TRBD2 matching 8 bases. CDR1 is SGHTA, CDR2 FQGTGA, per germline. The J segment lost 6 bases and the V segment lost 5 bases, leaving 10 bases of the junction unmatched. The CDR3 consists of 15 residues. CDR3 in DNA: TGTGCCAGCAGCCCCGTAGCGGGGAAGGGGGATACGCAGTATTTT. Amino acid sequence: CASSPVAGKGDTQYF.

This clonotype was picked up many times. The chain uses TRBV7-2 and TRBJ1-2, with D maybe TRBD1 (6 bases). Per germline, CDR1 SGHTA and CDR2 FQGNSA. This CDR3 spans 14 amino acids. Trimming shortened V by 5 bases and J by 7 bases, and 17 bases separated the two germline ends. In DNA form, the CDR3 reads TGTGCCAGCAGCGAACAGACGGGGGCCGGTGGCTACACCTTC. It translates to CASSEQTGAGGYTF.

CDR3: CATSDSGTSGSGGEQYF. The CDR3, as DNA: TGTGCCACCAGTGACTCCGGGACTAGCGGGAGCGGAGGCGAGCAGTACTTC. The chain joins TRBV24-1 to TRBJ2-7; TRBD2 agrees at 14 bases. J lost 6 bases, V lost 4 bases, and 10 bases had no gene match. The CDR3 consists of 17 residues. From germline, CDR1 is KGHDR and CDR2 SFDVKD.

This chain's CDR3 is CSARERKPYEQYF. Here the CDR3 DNA reads TGCAGTGCTAGAGAGCGGAAGCCCTACGAGCAGTACTTC. The chain couples TRBV20-1 to TRBJ2-7; D remains unclear. The V end was cut by 0 bases, the J end by 2 bases, with 8 bases between. Germline V gives CDR1 DFQATT, CDR2 SNEGSKA (reference sequence). The CDR3 contains 13 residues.

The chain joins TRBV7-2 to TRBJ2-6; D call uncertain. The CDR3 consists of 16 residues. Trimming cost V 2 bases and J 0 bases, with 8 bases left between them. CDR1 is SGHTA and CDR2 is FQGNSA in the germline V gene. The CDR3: CASSLLRSSGANVLTF. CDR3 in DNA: TGTGCCAGCAGCTTATTACGAAGCTCTGGGGCCAACGTCCTGACTTTC.

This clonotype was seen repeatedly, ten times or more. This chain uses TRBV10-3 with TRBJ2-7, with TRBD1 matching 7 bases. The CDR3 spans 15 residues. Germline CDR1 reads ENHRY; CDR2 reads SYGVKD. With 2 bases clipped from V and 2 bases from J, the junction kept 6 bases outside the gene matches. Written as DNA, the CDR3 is TGTGCCATCAGTGAGAGCGGACAGGCCGCCTACGAGCAGTACTTC. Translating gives CAISESGQAAYEQYF.

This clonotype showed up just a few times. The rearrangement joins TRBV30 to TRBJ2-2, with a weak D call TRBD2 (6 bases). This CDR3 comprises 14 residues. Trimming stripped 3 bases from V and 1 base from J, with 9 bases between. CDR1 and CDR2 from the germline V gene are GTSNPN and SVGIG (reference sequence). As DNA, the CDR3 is TGTGCCTGGAGACGGGAGCGGAACACCGGGGAGCTGTTTTTT. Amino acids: CAWRRERNTGELFF.

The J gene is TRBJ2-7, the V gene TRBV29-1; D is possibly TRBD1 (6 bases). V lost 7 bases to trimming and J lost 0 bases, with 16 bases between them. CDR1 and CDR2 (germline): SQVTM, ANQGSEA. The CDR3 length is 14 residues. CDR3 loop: CSGATGPPSYEQYF. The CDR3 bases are TGCAGCGGAGCCACAGGGCCACCCTCCTACGAGCAGTACTTC.

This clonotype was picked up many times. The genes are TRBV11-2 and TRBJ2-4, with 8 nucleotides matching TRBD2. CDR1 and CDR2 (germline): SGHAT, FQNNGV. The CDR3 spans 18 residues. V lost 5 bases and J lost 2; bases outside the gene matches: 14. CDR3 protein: CASSEAGTRHQTKNIQYF. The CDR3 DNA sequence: TGTGCCAGCAGCGAAGCCGGGACTAGGCACCAGACCAAAAACATTCAGTACTTC.

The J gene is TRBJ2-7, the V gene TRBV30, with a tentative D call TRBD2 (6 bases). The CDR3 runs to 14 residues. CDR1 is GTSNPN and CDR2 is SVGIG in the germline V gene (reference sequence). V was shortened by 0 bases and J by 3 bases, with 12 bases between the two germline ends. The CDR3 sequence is CAWSVPVGGYEQYF. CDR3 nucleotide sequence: TGTGCCTGGAGTGTACCGGTCGGGGGCTACGAGCAGTACTTC.

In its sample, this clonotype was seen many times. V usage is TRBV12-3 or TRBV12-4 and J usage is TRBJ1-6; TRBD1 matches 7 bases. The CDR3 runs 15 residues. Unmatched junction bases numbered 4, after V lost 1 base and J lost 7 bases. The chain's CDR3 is CASSLGGGLNSPLHF. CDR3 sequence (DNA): TGTGCCAGCAGTTTAGGAGGGGGCTTGAATTCACCCCTCCACTTT.

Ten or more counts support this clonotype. For the CDR3, the DNA is TGCGCCAGCAGCTCTGAGGGCTACGAGCAGTACTTC. This translates into CASSSEGYEQYF. The gene calls are TRBV5-1 and TRBJ2-7, with D possibly being TRBD2 (5 bases). The V gene's germline CDR1 is SGHRS and CDR2 YFSETQ. The CDR3 runs 12 residues. V lost 3 bases, J lost 3 bases, and 7 bases lay in between.

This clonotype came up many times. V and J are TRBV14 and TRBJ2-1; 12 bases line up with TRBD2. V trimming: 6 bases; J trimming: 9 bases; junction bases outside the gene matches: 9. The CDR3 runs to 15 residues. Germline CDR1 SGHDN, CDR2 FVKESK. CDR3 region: CASSRGLAGRSEQFF. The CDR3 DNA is TGTGCCAGCAGTCGCGGACTAGCGGGACGCTCTGAGCAGTTCTTC.

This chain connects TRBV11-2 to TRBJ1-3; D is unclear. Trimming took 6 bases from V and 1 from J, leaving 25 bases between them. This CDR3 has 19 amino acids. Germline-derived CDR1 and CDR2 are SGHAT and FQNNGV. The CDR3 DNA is TGTGCCAGCAGAAAAGCCTCCGGTTGGGCTTCCGAATCTGGAAACACCATATATTTT. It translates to CASRKASGWASESGNTIYF.

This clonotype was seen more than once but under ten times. CDR3 bases: TGTGCCAGCAGTTTATACCTAGCGGGGCCCCAAGAGACCCAGTACTTC. It yields the protein CASSLYLAGPQETQYF. The chain has TRBV12-3 or TRBV12-4 and TRBJ2-5; the match to TRBD2 covers 9 bases. Trimming at V came to 2 bases and at J to 1 base, leaving 5 bases not matched to a gene. This CDR3 comprises 16 residues.

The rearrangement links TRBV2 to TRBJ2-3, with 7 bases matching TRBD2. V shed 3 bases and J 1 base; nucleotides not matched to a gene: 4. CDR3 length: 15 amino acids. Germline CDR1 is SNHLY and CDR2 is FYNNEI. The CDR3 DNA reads TGTGCCAGCAGTGAGGCGGGGGTAGGCACAGATACGCAGTATTTT. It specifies CASSEAGVGTDTQYF.

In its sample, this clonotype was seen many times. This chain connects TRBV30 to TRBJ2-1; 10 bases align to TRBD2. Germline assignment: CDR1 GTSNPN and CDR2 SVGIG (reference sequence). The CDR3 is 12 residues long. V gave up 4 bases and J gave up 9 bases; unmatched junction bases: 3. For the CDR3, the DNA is TGTGCCTGGACTAGCGGGAGTCTTGAGCAGTTCTTC. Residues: CAWTSGSLEQFF.

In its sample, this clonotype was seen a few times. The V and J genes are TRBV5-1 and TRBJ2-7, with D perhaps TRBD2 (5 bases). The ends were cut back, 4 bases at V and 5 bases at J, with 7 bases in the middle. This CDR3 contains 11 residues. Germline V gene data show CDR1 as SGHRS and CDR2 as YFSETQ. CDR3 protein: CASSAEDEQYF. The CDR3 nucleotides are TGCGCCAGCAGCGCGGAGGACGAGCAGTACTTC.

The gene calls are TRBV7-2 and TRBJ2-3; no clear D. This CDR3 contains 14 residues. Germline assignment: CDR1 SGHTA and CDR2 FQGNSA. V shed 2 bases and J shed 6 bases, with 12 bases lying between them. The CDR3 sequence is CASSLNSGGDTQYF. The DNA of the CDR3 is TGTGCCAGCAGCTTAAACTCTGGCGGCGATACGCAGTATTTT.

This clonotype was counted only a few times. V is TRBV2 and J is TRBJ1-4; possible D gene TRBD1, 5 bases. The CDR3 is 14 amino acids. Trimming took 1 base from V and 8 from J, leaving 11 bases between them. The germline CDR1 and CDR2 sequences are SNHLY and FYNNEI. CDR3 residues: CASSEVSRGEKLFF. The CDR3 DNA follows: TGTGCCAGCAGTGAAGTATCCCGGGGGGAAAAACTGTTTTTT.

CDR3 nucleotide sequence: TGCGCCAGCAGCCCCCTGTTGGGGAAAGAGACCCAGTACTTC. It is translated as CASSPLLGKETQYF. The chain couples TRBV5-1 to TRBJ2-5; D remains ambiguous. The CDR3 loop spans 14 amino acids. V lost 4 bases, J lost 3 bases, and 13 bases lay in between. Germline V gene sequence: CDR1 SGHRS, CDR2 YFSETQ.

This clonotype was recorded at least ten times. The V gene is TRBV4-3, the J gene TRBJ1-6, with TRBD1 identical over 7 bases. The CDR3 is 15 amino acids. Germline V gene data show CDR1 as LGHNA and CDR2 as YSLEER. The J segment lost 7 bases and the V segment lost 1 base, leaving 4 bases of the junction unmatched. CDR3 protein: CASSQGQGGNSPLHF. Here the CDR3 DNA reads TGCGCCAGCAGCCAAGGGCAGGGGGGAAATTCACCCCTCCACTTT.

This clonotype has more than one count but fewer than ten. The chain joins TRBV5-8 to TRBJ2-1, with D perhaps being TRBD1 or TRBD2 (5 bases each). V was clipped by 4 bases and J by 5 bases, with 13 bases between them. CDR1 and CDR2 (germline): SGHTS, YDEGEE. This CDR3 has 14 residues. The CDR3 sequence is CASSIGTANNEQFF. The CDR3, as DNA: TGTGCCAGCAGCATCGGGACCGCGAACAATGAGCAGTTCTTC.

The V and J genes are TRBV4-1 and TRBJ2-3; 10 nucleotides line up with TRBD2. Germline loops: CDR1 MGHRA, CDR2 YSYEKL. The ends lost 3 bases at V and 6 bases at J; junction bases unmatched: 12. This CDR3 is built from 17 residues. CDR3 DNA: TGCGCCAGCAGCCAGACTCCTAGCGGGAGAAACGTGGATACGCAGTATTTT. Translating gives CASSQTPSGRNVDTQYF.

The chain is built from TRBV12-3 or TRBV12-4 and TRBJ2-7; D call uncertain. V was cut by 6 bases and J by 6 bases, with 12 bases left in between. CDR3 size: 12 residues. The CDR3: CASRYKLSEQYF. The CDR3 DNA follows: TGTGCCAGCAGGTACAAGCTTAGCGAGCAGTACTTC.

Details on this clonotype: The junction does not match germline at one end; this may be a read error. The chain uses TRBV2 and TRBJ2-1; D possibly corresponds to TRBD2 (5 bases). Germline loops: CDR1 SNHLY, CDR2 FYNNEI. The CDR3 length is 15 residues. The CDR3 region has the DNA TGTGCCAGTAGTGTATTAGGACTCACCCGGCATGAGCAGTTCTTC. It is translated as CASSVLGLTRHEQFF.

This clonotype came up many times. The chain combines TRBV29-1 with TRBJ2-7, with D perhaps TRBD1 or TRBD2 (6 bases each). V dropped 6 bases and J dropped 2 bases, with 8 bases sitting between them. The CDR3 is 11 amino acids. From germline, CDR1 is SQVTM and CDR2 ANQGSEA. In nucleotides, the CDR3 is TGCAGCGTGGGGGGCCCCTACGAGCAGTACTTC. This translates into CSVGGPYEQYF.

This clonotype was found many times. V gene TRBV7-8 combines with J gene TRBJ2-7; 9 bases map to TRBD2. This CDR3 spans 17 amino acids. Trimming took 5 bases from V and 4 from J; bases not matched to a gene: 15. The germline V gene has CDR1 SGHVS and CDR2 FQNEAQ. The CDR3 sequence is CASSPRTGLARGYEQYF. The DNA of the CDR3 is TGTGCCAGCAGCCCGCGAACTGGACTAGCGAGGGGGTACGAGCAGTACTTC. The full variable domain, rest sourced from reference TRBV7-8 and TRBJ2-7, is GAGVSQSPRYKVAKRGQDVALRCDPISGHVSLFWYQQALGQGPEFLTYFQNEAQLDKSGLPSDRFFAERPEGSVSTLKIQRTQQEDSAVYLCASSPRTGLARGYEQYFGPGTRLTVT.

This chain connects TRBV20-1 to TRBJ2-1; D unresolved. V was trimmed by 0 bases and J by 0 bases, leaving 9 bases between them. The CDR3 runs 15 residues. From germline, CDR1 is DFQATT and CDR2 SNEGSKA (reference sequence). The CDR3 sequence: CSARDAASSYNEQFF. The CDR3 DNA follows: TGCAGTGCTAGAGACGCGGCAAGCTCCTACAATGAGCAGTTCTTC.